This T cell receptor beta chain is drawn from a study of post-analysis software for immune sequencing data. Study observations and caveats: Patients showed TRBV5-6, TRBV5-1 and TRBV20-1 among five TRBV segments more frequent than in controls.

The V gene end was trimmed by 5 bases and the J gene end by 4 bases; junction bases not matched to a gene: 14. Germline CDR1 reads SEHNR; CDR2 reads FQNEAQ (reference sequence). This CDR3 spans 17 amino acids. As regards this clonotype: Its target is unknown.

Unique molecular identifiers were built into the TCR beta cDNA libraries. T cells numbering about 0.9 to 10 million yielded cDNA molecules that totaled about 500,000. TCRdb ran MiXCR on the PCR reads and lists one entry per CDR3 protein. The sample records some 890,000 distinct CDR3 sequences, approximately 53% being singletons. This TCR was sampled from a girl aged 5 to 17 with multiple sclerosis. Sequencing input: blood. This chain links TRBV7-9 with TRBJ2-3; 8 bases align to TRBD1. The CDR3 protein is CASSPSGTRGPPDTQYF. The CDR3 DNA reads as TGTGCCAGCAGCCCAAGCGGAACCAGGGGGCCGCCAGATACGCAGTATTTT.